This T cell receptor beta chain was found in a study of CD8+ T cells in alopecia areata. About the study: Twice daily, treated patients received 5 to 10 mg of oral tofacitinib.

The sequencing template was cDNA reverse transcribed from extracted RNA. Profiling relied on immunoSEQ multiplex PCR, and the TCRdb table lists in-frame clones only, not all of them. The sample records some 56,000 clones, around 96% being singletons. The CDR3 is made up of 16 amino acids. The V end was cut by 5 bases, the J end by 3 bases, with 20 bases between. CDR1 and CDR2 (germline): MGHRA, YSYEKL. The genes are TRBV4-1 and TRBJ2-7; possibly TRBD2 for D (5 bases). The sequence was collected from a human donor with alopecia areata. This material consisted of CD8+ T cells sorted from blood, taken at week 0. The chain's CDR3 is CASSSPRAGPHYEQYF. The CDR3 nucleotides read TGCGCCAGCAGCTCGCCAAGGGCGGGCCCTCACTACGAGCAGTACTTC.